The 20 T cell receptor beta chains presented below share a single source sample, sequenced in a study of read filtering for tumor transcriptome and immune sequencing. Molecular barcoded adaptors covering alpha/delta and beta/gamma chains were used on approximately 400 ng RNA. TCRdb reprocessed the reads with MiXCR, giving one entry per CDR3 protein. Here the sample spans 57,000 or so distinct CDR3 sequences, 15% to 25% being singletons. Source material: a population of CD138-negative cells sorted from bone marrow. The receptors derive from a donor aged 40 or over with multiple myeloma.

This clonotype was seen many times. The genes are TRBV5-6 and TRBJ2-3; D is uncertain. Germline V gene lookup returns CDR1 SGHDT and CDR2 YYEEEE. The V gene lost 4 bases and the J gene lost 2 bases, with 8 bases spanning the gap. This CDR3 spans 13 amino acids. CDR3 nucleotides: TGTGCCAGCAGCCCCCCCCTCACAGATACGCAGTATTTT. Translated: CASSPPLTDTQYF.

At least ten counts were recorded for this clonotype. This chain uses TRBV2 with TRBJ2-5; D is uncertain. The V gene lost 6 bases and the J gene lost 5 bases, with 7 bases spanning the gap. This CDR3 spans 11 amino acids. The germline V gene encodes CDR1 SNHLY and CDR2 FYNNEI. CDR3 nucleotides: TGTGCCAGCAGCTCAATGGAGACCCAGTACTTC. Protein: CASSSMETQYF.

In this sample, this clonotype turned up many times. CDR3 protein: CASGFVTARQPQHF. The CDR3 nucleotides are TGTGCTAGTGGTTTTGTAACCGCGAGGCAGCCCCAGCATTTT. The J gene is TRBJ1-5, the V gene TRBV12-5, with unresolved D. Germline V CDR1 and CDR2: LGHNT, FRNRAP. Trimming took 3 bases from V and 7 from J, leaving 13 bases between them. The CDR3 loop spans 14 amino acids. Full variable domain (outside the CDR3, taken from reference TRBV12-5 and TRBJ1-5): DARVTQTPRHKVTEMGQEVTMRCQPILGHNTVFWYRQTMMQGLELLAYFRNRAPLDDSGMPKDRFSAEMPDATLATLKIQPSEPRDSAVYFCASGFVTARQPQHFGDGTRLSIL.

Turning to this clonotype: It may be a read error: a sequence one base away is much more abundant. The chain couples TRBV20-1 to TRBJ2-3, with D perhaps TRBD1 (6 bases). This CDR3 comprises 15 residues. Germline V CDR1 and CDR2: DFQATT, SNEGSKA (reference sequence). Trimming cost V 5 bases and J 4 bases, with 19 bases left between them. The CDR3 sequence is CSAPHGRGVADTQYF. The CDR3 coding sequence is TGCAGTGCTCCCCACGGCAGGGGAGTCGCAGATACGCAGTATTTT.

This chain joins TRBV6-1 and TRBJ1-5, with D perhaps TRBD1 (5 bases). The CDR3 has 15 amino acids. Germline CDR1 and CDR2: MNHNS and SASEGT. Trimming pared 6 bases from V and 0 bases from J, leaving 12 bases between. CDR3 coding DNA: TGTGCCAGCAGGATGGACGGGACTAGCAATCAGCCCCAGCATTTT. Translation: CASRMDGTSNQPQHF.

This clonotype was recorded many times. The V gene is TRBV29-1, the J gene TRBJ2-6; 8 nucleotides match TRBD1. CDR1 and CDR2 from the germline V gene are SQVTM and ANQGSEA. This CDR3 region has 18 residues. J gave up 0 bases and V 0 bases, and 7 bases lay outside the gene matches. The CDR3: CSVEDRGTGLSGANVLTF. The CDR3 DNA follows: TGCAGCGTTGAAGATCGGGGGACAGGCCTCTCTGGGGCCAACGTCCTGACTTTC.

The chain uses TRBV3-1 and TRBJ2-1; 9 bases map to TRBD2. This CDR3 spans 17 amino acids. In germline, CDR1 is LGHDT, CDR2 YNNKEL (reference sequence). The trim removed 6 bases at V and 0 bases at J, leaving 9 bases unmatched. The CDR3 bases are TGTGCCAGCAGGCCCACTAGCGGGCCGAGCTCCTACAATGAGCAGTTCTTC. Translation gives CASRPTSGPSSYNEQFF.

About this clonotype: Just one base apart from a much larger clone, this may be a read error. This CDR3 is missing its conserved last phenylalanine or tryptophan, likely due to a read error. V and J are TRBV5-4 and TRBJ2-2; D call uncertain. This CDR3 contains 14 residues. Germline V gene sequence: CDR1 SGHNT, CDR2 YYREEE (reference sequence). Here the CDR3 DNA reads TGTGCCAGCAGCACCTTAAGGAACGCCGGGGAGCTGTTTCTT. Protein product: CASSTLRNAGELFL.

This clonotype was counted ten times or more. CDR3 DNA: TGTGCCAGTAGTATAGAAGGAGCGGGAGAGGCTGAGCAGTTCTTC. It codes for CASSIEGAGEAEQFF. The rearrangement uses TRBV19 and TRBJ2-1; 8 bases align to TRBD2. CDR1 LNHDA and CDR2 SQIVND come from the germline V gene (reference sequence). V lost 0 bases and J lost 9; bases outside the gene matches: 7. The CDR3 loop spans 15 amino acids.

This clonotype has ten or more counts. The chain joins TRBV9 to TRBJ2-1; D unclear. Germline V lookup: CDR1 SGDLS, CDR2 YYNGEE. The CDR3 runs to 14 residues. The V end was cut by 0 bases, the J end by 6 bases, with 10 bases between. CDR3 region: CASSVGFGRNEQFF. Here the CDR3 DNA reads TGTGCCAGCAGCGTAGGGTTCGGGCGCAATGAGCAGTTCTTC.

There are many counts of this clonotype. The chain has TRBV20-1 and TRBJ2-3, with 9 bases lining up with TRBD2. This CDR3 is built from 16 residues. J was trimmed by 2 bases and V by 5 bases; bases with no gene match: 11. The germline V gene has CDR1 DFQATT and CDR2 SNEGSKA (reference sequence). The CDR3 nucleotides are TGCAGTGCTGCTAGCGGGACCCACCAGACCACAGATACGCAGTATTTT. It encodes CSAASGTHQTTDTQYF.

As to this clonotype: It may be a read error: a sequence one base away is much more abundant. The chain links TRBV7-9 to TRBJ2-5, with D possibly TRBD2 on 5 matching bases. Germline loops: CDR1 SEHNR, CDR2 FQNEAQ (reference sequence). The CDR3 extends over 14 amino acids. The CDR3: CASSLMGSQETRYF. The CDR3 nucleotides read TGTGCCAGCAGCTTAATGGGGAGTCAAGAGACCCGGTACTTC.

The chain carries TRBV7-9 and TRBJ1-1; no definite D call. Trimming took 4 bases from V and 0 from J, leaving 12 bases between them. From germline, CDR1 is SEHNR and CDR2 FQNEAQ (reference sequence). The CDR3 consists of 15 residues. The CDR3: CASSSKGGLNTEAFF. The DNA for the CDR3 is TGTGCCAGCAGCTCAAAGGGCGGATTGAACACTGAAGCTTTCTTT.

This chain uses TRBV6-6 with TRBJ1-1; 7 nucleotides agree with TRBD1. The CDR3 covers 12 residues. Germline trimming cut 4 bases from V and 4 bases from J; bases unmatched to any gene: 0. Germline-derived CDR1 and CDR2 are MNHNY and SVGAGI (reference sequence). This CDR3 reads CASSSGGTEAFF. Here the CDR3 DNA reads TGTGCCAGCAGTTCAGGGGGCACTGAAGCTTTCTTT.

This clonotype appeared many times. The chain carries TRBV11-2 and TRBJ2-1, with 8 bases that match TRBD2. V shed 10 bases, J shed 6 bases, and the junction held 5 bases outside the gene matches. The CDR3 spans 12 residues. Germline lookup yields CDR1 SGHAT and CDR2 FQNNGV. The CDR3 protein is CATGGTSNEQFF. Written as DNA, the CDR3 is TGTGCCACCGGAGGGACTAGCAATGAGCAGTTCTTC.

Ten or more counts support this clonotype. The J gene is TRBJ2-2, the V gene TRBV12-3 or TRBV12-4; D is unresolved. CDR3 size: 13 residues. With 6 bases removed from V and 6 bases from J, the gap between germline ends came to 11 bases. The DNA of the CDR3 is TGTGCCAGCAGGATGTCAGCCCCCGGGGAGCTGTTTTTT. The encoded protein is CASRMSAPGELFF.

The chain has TRBV28 and TRBJ2-2; no definite D call. The CDR3 totals 16 residues. Germline assignment: CDR1 MDHEN and CDR2 SYDVKM. With 3 bases removed from V and 1 base from J, the gap between germline ends came to 12 bases. The CDR3 region is CASSLFAAQNTGELFF. In DNA form, the CDR3 reads TGTGCCAGCAGTTTGTTTGCGGCTCAGAACACCGGGGAGCTGTTTTTT. Full variable domain (remainder filled in from reference TRBV28 and TRBJ2-2): DVKVTQSSRYLVKRTGEKVFLECVQDMDHENMFWYRQDPGLGLRLIYFSYDVKMKEKGDIPEGYSVSREKKERFSLILESASTNQTSMYLCASSLFAAQNTGELFFGEGSRLTVL.

This clonotype was detected ten times or more. The gene calls are TRBV5-1 and TRBJ2-1, with 10 bases lining up with TRBD2. CDR3 size: 16 residues. CDR1 SGHRS and CDR2 YFSETQ come from the germline V gene. The J segment lost 7 bases and the V segment lost 2 bases, leaving 9 bases of the junction unmatched. The CDR3 sequence: CASSFGTAGGRNEQFF. CDR3 coding DNA: TGCGCCAGCAGCTTTGGTACAGCGGGGGGGAGAAATGAGCAGTTCTTC.

This clonotype was picked up many times. This sequence joins TRBV7-2 and TRBJ1-5; D possibly corresponds to TRBD1 (5 bases). The V gene lost 4 bases and the J gene lost 4 bases, with 11 bases spanning the gap. CDR1 is SGHTA and CDR2 is FQGNSA in the germline V gene. The length of the CDR3 is 14 residues. The CDR3 sequence: CASSSAGGNQPQHF. The CDR3 nucleotides are TGTGCCAGCAGCTCAGCCGGGGGAAATCAGCCCCAGCATTTT.

Comments on this clonotype: Since the CDR3 does not end with the conserved phenylalanine or tryptophan, this likely comes from a read error. The chain employs TRBV30 and TRBJ2-3; perhaps TRBD1 as D (5 bases). Trimming removed 0 bases at V and 0 bases at J, with 10 bases between. This CDR3 has 15 amino acids. The V gene's germline CDR1 is GTSNPN and CDR2 SVGIG (reference sequence). CDR3 sequence: CAWSVAGISTDTQYL. For the CDR3, the DNA is TGTGCCTGGAGTGTCGCAGGGATTAGCACAGATACGCAGTATCTT.